This T cell receptor (beta chain) was sequenced in a study of T-cell reconstitution after alpha-beta-depleted transplantation in children. Unique molecular identifiers were incorporated when the TCRbeta library was constructed. TCRdb ran MiXCR on the PCR reads and lists one entry per CDR3 protein. The sample lists over 550,000 distinct CDR3 sequences, 10% seen once, with about 4% in the top ten. Germline CDR1 is SGHVS and CDR2 is FQNEAQ. The V gene lost 2 bases and the J gene lost 0 bases, with 14 bases spanning the gap. CDR3 length equals 18 residues. The sequence derives from a human donor who donated a stem cell graft to a child with acute myeloid leukemia. This material consisted of PBMCs from the stem cell graft donor, taken from the stem cell graft. The genes are TRBV7-8 and TRBJ2-6; D is possibly TRBD1 (5 bases). CDR3 loop: CASSLIGQGSSGANVLTF. The CDR3 nucleotides are TGTGCCAGCAGCTTAATCGGGCAGGGAAGCTCTGGGGCCAACGTCCTGACTTTC.